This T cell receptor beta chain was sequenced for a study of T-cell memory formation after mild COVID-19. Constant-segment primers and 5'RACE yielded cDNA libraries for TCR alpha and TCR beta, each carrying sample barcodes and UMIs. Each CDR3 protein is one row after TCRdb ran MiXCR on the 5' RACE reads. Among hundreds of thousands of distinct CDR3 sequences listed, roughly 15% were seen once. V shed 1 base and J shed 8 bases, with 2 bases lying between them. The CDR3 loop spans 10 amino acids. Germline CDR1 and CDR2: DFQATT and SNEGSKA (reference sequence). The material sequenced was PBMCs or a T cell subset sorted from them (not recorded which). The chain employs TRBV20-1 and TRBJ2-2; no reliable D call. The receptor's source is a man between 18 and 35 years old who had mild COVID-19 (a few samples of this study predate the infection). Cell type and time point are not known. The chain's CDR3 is CSARAGELFF. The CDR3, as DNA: TGCAGTGCTAGAGCTGGGGAGCTGTTTTTT.